This T cell receptor (beta chain) was observed in a study of cytomegalovirus exposure and HLA in healthy donors. The wider study: Around 77% of more than 300 genotyped donors fell in the Caucasian-associated ancestry cluster.

In germline, CDR1 is MNHNY, CDR2 SVGAGI (reference sequence). Trimming took off 5 bases at V and 1 base at J, with 8 bases between the two ends. The CDR3 has 13 amino acids. About this clone itself: Its antigen is unidentified.

PCR primers comprised 60 Vbeta and 13 Jbeta primers. Using immunoSEQ multiplex PCR, the repertoire was profiled, and TCRdb retains in-frame clones only, with some absent. The sample lists under 45,000 clones, 80% occurring once. Study observations and caveats: Investigators reported 150 to 200 TCR beta chains as tied to cytomegalovirus. V- and J-gene trimming of TCR beta was linked (in a later analysis) to a missense DCLRE1C variant.

Sequencing was carried out using PBMCs. The sequence was obtained from a male donor in good health and CMV-seronegative. V and J are TRBV6-6 and TRBJ1-1; perhaps TRBD1 as D (5 bases). The CDR3 nucleotides read TGTGCCAGCAGTCCAGGGAAGAACACTGAAGCTTTCTTT. Translated: CASSPGKNTEAFF.